This T cell receptor (beta chain) was sequenced for a study of blood T cells in healthy people across ages. Sample-barcoded 5' priming and a J-beta primer mix drove a second PCR of about 7 to 12 cycles. Each cDNA molecule received a tag from a template-switch adaptor that had 12 random nucleotides. Each CDR3 protein is one row after TCRdb ran MiXCR on the 5' RACE reads. The repertoire holds more than 900,000 distinct CDR3 sequences, under 30% seen once, with 0.65% to 0.95% in the top ten. Trimming removed 3 bases at V and 6 bases at J, with 8 bases between. The V gene's germline CDR1 is SQVTM and CDR2 ANQGSEA. This CDR3 spans 12 amino acids. The data also belong to a second study, concerning T cells of mothers and their children. From that report: Every mother produced more than 10 million TCR beta CDR3 reads, whereas every child provided several million.

The gene calls are TRBV29-1 and TRBJ2-2, with D perhaps matching TRBD1 (6 bases). Sequencing was carried out using blood. The TCR sequence derives from a girl aged 2-10 years in good health. The CDR3 is CSVDEGAGELFF. The CDR3, as DNA: TGCAGCGTTGACGAGGGGGCCGGGGAGCTGTTTTTT.